This T cell receptor (beta chain) was identified during a study of T-cell reconstitution after alpha-beta-depleted transplantation in children (dated by TCRdb to about 2016). Regarding the research as a whole: The study quantitatively tracked T-cell immune reconstitution after TCRalphabeta/CD19-depleted allogeneic hematopoietic cell transplantation in children using TCR repertoire profiling.

Note on this clonotype: Its recognized antigen is unknown. No base quality values were provided; no much bigger clone lies one nucleotide off.

Library preparation used PCR. Sequencing relied on an Illumina HiSeq 2500. TCR libraries were prepared with molecular barcoding, using unique molecular identifiers to normalize TCRbeta repertoire quantification. TCRdb passed the public sequencing reads through fastp at Q25 and MiXCR, retaining productive beta sequences. Rows are unified per CDR3 protein, each entry keeping the most common DNA and genes. The sample table lists over 550,000 distinct CDR3 sequences, under 12% of them with a count of one. Roughly 4% of the sample lies in the top ten. From the cysteine up to the phenylalanine, the CDR3 has a length of 19 residues. Of all the DNA, just the CDR3 is kept, 57 bases in frame from base 1. Compared with germline, V lacks 3 bases and J lacks 3 bases; bases without a gene match: 17. Based on the germline V gene (reference sequence), the CDR1 and CDR2 sequences are SGHAT and FQDESV.

The chain couples TRBV11-1 to TRBJ2-5; TRBD1 matches 9 bases in the middle. The TCR originated in a human donor who donated a stem cell graft to a child with acute myeloid leukemia. The sample here was PBMCs from the stem cell graft donor, taken from the stem cell graft. CDR3 loop: CASSLDQLRPTGGKETQYF. The sequenced DNA: TGTGCCAGCAGCTTGGATCAACTACGACCGACAGGGGGTAAAGAGACCCAGTACTTC. Reference TRBV11-1 and TRBJ2-5 genes cover what lies past the CDR3, so the full variable domain is EAEVAQSPRYKITEKSQAVAFWCDPISGHATLYWYRQILGQGPELLVQFQDESVVDDSQLPKDRFSAERLKGVDSTLKIQPAELGDSAMYLCASSLDQLRPTGGKETQYFGPGTRLLVL.